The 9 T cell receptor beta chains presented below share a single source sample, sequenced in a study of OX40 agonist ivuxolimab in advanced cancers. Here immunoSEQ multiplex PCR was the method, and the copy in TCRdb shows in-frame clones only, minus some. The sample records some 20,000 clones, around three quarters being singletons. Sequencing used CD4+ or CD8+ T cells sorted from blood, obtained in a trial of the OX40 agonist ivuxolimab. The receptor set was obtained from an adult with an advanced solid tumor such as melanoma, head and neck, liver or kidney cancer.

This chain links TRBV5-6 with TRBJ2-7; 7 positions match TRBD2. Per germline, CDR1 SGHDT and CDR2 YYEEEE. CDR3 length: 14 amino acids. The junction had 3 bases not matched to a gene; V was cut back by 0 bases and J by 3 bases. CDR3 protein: CASSLGDYVYEQYF. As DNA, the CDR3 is TGTGCCAGCAGCTTGGGGGACTACGTCTACGAGCAGTACTTC.

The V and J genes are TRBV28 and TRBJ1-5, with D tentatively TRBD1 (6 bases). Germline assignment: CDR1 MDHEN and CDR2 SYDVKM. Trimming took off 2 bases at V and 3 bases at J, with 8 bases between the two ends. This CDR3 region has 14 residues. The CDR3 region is CASSLGQFNQPQHF. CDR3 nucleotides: TGTGCCAGCAGTTTAGGACAGTTCAATCAGCCCCAGCATTTT.

In nucleotides, the CDR3 is TGTGCCAGCAGCTTCGGGGGTGTGAGCACAGATACGCAGTATTTT. Protein: CASSFGGVSTDTQYF. The chain links TRBV5-6 to TRBJ2-3; D possibly corresponds to TRBD2 (6 bases). CDR1 is SGHDT, CDR2 YYEEEE, per germline. V lost 2 bases, J lost 0 bases, and 10 bases lay in between. This CDR3 region has 15 residues.

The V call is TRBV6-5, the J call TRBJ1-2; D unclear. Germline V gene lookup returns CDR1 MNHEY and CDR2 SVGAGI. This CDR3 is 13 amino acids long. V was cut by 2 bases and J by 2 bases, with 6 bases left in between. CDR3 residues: CASSYGQNYGYTF. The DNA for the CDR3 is TGTGCCAGCAGTTACGGGCAGAACTATGGCTACACCTTC.

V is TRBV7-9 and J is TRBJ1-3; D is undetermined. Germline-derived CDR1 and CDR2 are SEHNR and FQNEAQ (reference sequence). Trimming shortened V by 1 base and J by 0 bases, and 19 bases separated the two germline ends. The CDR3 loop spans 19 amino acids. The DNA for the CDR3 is TGTGCCAGCAGCTTAGTATCCTGGGAGGGCCCTAGCTCTGGAAACACCATATATTTT. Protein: CASSLVSWEGPSSGNTIYF.

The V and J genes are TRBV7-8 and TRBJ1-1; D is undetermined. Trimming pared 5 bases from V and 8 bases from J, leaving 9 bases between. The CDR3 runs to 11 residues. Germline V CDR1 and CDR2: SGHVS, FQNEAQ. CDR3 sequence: CASSRDREAFF. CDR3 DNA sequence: TGTGCCAGCAGCAGAGACCGCGAAGCTTTCTTT.

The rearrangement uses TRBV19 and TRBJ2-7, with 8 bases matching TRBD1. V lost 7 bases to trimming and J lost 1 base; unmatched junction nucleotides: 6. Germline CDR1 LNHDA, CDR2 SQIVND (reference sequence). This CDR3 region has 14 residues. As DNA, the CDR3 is TGTGCCAGTACCCCGCACAGGGGGTCCTACGAGCAGTACTTC. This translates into CASTPHRGSYEQYF.

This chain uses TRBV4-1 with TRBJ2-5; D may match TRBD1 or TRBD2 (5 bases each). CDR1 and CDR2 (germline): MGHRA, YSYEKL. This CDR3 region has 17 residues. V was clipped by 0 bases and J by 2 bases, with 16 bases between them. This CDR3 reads CASSQEPVQWGQETQYF. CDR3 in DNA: TGCGCCAGCAGCCAAGAACCAGTACAGTGGGGGCAAGAGACCCAGTACTTC.

CDR3 protein: CASSYSGTDTQYF. The CDR3 nucleotides are TGTGCCAGCAGTTACTCAGGAACAGATACGCAGTATTTT. This rearrangement joins TRBV6-5 to TRBJ2-3, with D unresolved. Germline V gene lookup returns CDR1 MNHEY and CDR2 SVGAGI. V lost 0 bases and J 3 bases, leaving 4 bases between the germline ends. This CDR3 contains 13 residues.